These T cell receptor beta chains were read from a single sample in a study of regulatory T cells in long-lasting Graves disease. TCRdb called the multiplex PCR reads again in MiXCR, with one record for every CDR3 protein. The table includes nearly 350,000 distinct CDR3 sequences, around a fifth detected once. The sequencing here drew on peripheral blood mononuclear cells (PBMCs), taken when the disease was refractory, from a patient treated with antithyroid drugs. The source is a female donor with Graves disease. CDR3s include the opening cysteine and the closing phenylalanine or tryptophan. The order of the fields is clone size, CDR3 length, V gene, D gene, J gene, CDR3 DNA, CDR3 protein. D genes are given only for firm matches. Not every row has a clone size; where given, it reads once, few, many or a size class.

few	16	TRBV11-3	.	TRBJ2-7	TGTGCCAGCAGCAGAGAGAGGCCCAATGCACTCTACGAGCAGTACTTC	CASSRERPNALYEQYF
few	13	TRBV20-1	TRBD2	TRBJ2-7	TGCAGCGCCCTGGGGGGAGGGCCCCACGAGCAGTACTTC	CSALGGGPHEQYF
.	17	TRBV6-2/TRBV6-3	TRBD2	TRBJ2-3	TGTGCCAGCAGCCAGAATATAGCGGGGGGCAACACAGATACGCAGTATTTT	CASSQNIAGGNTDTQYF
many	14	TRBV7-9	.	TRBJ2-5	TGTGCCAGCGCCACCAGAGGCAACCAAGAGACCCAGTACTTC	CASATRGNQETQYF
many	13	TRBV29-1	TRBD2	TRBJ2-7	TGCAGCGTTGGGCCTAGCGGGTCCTACGAGCAGTACTTC	CSVGPSGSYEQYF
few	15	TRBV28	.	TRBJ2-7	TGTGCCAGCAGTTACGCTGCAGGGGACCCCTACGAGCAGTACTTC	CASSYAAGDPYEQYF
.	17	TRBV7-2	.	TRBJ1-4	TGTGCCAGCAGCTTATGGAGGGGTGAGGGCACTAATGAAAAACTGTTTTTT	CASSLWRGEGTNEKLFF
many	14	TRBV6-2/TRBV6-3	TRBD1	TRBJ2-7	TGTGCCAGCAGTCCCGGGACAGGGGACGGCGAGCAGTACTTC	CASSPGTGDGEQYF
few	17	TRBV13	.	TRBJ2-6	TGTGCCAGCAGCCTCCCTCCAGAGGCGTCTGGGGCCAACGTCCTGACTTTC	CASSLPPEASGANVLTF
.	16	TRBV4-1	TRBD1	TRBJ1-2	TGCGCCAGCAGCCGCCCGCCAGGGGACAGGGATTATGGCTACACCTTC	CASSRPPGDRDYGYTF
.	15	TRBV3-1	.	TRBJ2-7	TGTGCCAGCAGCCACACCGGGACGGCATCCTACGAGCAGTACTTC	CASSHTGTASYEQYF
many	15	TRBV28	.	TRBJ2-7	TGTGCCAGCAGTTTAGCCTGGGGGGTAGTGCGCGAGCAGTACTTC	CASSLAWGVVREQYF
many	13	TRBV20-1	.	TRBJ2-7	TGCAGTGCTGGGACTGGAACTTACTACGAGCAGTACTTC	CSAGTGTYYEQYF
many	15	TRBV11-3	.	TRBJ2-7	TGTGCCAGCAGCTCGGCGAGGGGATCTACCTACGAGCAGTACTTC	CASSSARGSTYEQYF
few	14	TRBV3-1	TRBD2	TRBJ2-7	TGTGCCAGCAGAATAGCGGGAGGGCCTGACGAGCAGTACTTC	CASRIAGGPDEQYF
many	16	TRBV2	TRBD1	TRBJ1-5	TGTGCCAGCAAGGGACAGCCCAGCATGAGCAATCAGCCCCAGCATTTT	CASKGQPSMSNQPQHF
many	14	TRBV20-1	.	TRBJ1-4	TGCAGTGCTAGAGATAACCGGCCAAATGAAAAACTGTTTTTT	CSARDNRPNEKLFF
many	15	TRBV11-2	.	TRBJ2-7	TGTGCCAGCAGCTTCTTACTCTCGACTTCTTACGAGCAGTACTTC	CASSFLLSTSYEQYF
many	15	TRBV6-1	TRBD1	TRBJ1-2	TGTGCCAGCACCCGAACCGGGACAGGGCCTAATGGCTACACCTTC	CASTRTGTGPNGYTF
.	15	TRBV2	TRBD1	TRBJ1-5	TGTGCCAGCAGGGGACAGGGGGCGGCGAATCAGCCCCAGCATTTT	CASRGQGAANQPQHF
many	13	TRBV12-3/TRBV12-4	.	TRBJ1-6	TGTGCCAGCGGCCAGGGCCCATCTTCACCCCTCCACTTT	CASGQGPSSPLHF
.	17	TRBV6-2/TRBV6-3	TRBD1	TRBJ1-5	TGTGCCAGCAGTTATTGGGCAGGGGGTCATAGCAATCAGCCCCAGCATTTT	CASSYWAGGHSNQPQHF
.	15	TRBV5-1	.	TRBJ2-7	TGCGCCAGCAGCCTTAGGCCGGCACGGACCGAGGAGCAGTACTTC	CASSLRPARTEEQYF
many	16	TRBV3-1	TRBD1	TRBJ2-7	TGTGCCAGCAGCCAACAAACCGGACAGGGGGCCTACGAGCAGTACTTC	CASSQQTGQGAYEQYF
.	13	TRBV14	.	TRBJ1-4	TGTGCCAGCAATAGGGGTCTGGGTGAAAAACTGTTTTTT	CASNRGLGEKLFF
.	15	TRBV20-1	TRBD1	TRBJ2-5	TGCAGTGTTCTAAGTCCCGGGACAGGGTCCGAGACCCAGTACTTC	CSVLSPGTGSETQYF
many	15	TRBV2	TRBD1	TRBJ1-1	TGTGCCAGCAGTGACAGGGGGCGATCCGACACTGAAGCTTTCTTT	CASSDRGRSDTEAFF
many	14	TRBV6-1	.	TRBJ2-7	TGTGCCAGCAGTGTACAGGGACCCTCCTACGAGCAGTACTTC	CASSVQGPSYEQYF
many	13	TRBV6-1	.	TRBJ1-2	TGTGCCAGCAGTGAAACAGGCGACTATGGCTACACCTTC	CASSETGDYGYTF
many	12	TRBV5-4	.	TRBJ1-4	TGTGCCAGCAGCGGTGGGGGCGAAAAACTGTTTTTT	CASSGGGEKLFF
.	14	TRBV18	.	TRBJ2-7	TGTGCCAGCTCGTCAGCAGGGGACTCCTACGAGCAGTACTTC	CASSSAGDSYEQYF
.	15	TRBV13	TRBD2	TRBJ2-5	TGTGCCAGCAGCGTTCGGGAGGTCCACCAAGAGACCCAGTACTTC	CASSVREVHQETQYF
many	12	TRBV28	.	TRBJ2-7	TGTGCCAGCAGTCCTCACGCTTACGAGCAGTACTTC	CASSPHAYEQYF
few	16	TRBV11-2	.	TRBJ2-3	TGTGCCAGTGCCCAGGGGAGCGAGTCGGGCGCAGATACGCAGTATTTT	CASAQGSESGADTQYF
many	18	TRBV27	TRBD2	TRBJ2-7	TGTGCCAGCAGTCGGACGCCCCCCGGGAGCGGGAGTATGTACGAGCAGTACTTC	CASSRTPPGSGSMYEQYF
.	12	TRBV20-1	.	TRBJ2-7	TGCAGTGCTAGAGAAACGATTCGGGAGCAGTACTTC	CSARETIREQYF
many	16	TRBV19	TRBD1	TRBJ1-6	TGTGCCAGTACCAGGACAGGGGATACTTATAATTCACCCCTCCACTTT	CASTRTGDTYNSPLHF
many	11	TRBV28	.	TRBJ1-1	TGTGCCAGCAGTCTCGGGAGGCAGGCTTTCTTT	CASSLGRQAFF
many	12	TRBV28	.	TRBJ1-1	TGTGCCAGCAGCATATTACAGGGTGAAGCTTTCTTT	CASSILQGEAFF
many	16	TRBV24-1	.	TRBJ2-7	TGTGCCACCAGTGACCCTATAAGACGGGCGGAGTACGAGCAGTACTTC	CATSDPIRRAEYEQYF